This record concerns one T cell receptor beta chain sequence. Its antigen remains unidentified. This entry belongs to a study of cytomegalovirus exposure and HLA in healthy donors. Study overall: The platform used for the 120 validation repertoires matched that of the approximately 670 first-cohort repertoires, a later analysis reported. Overall study findings and caveats: The classifier reportedly diagnosed cytomegalovirus status with high sensitivity and specificity.

Sequencing used immunoSEQ multiplex PCR; TCRdb keeps in-frame clones, though not all of them. In the table there are tens of thousands of clones, just under 95% of which are singletons. There are 15 residues in the CDR3. The J segment lost 0 bases and the V segment lost 0 bases, leaving 0 bases of the junction unmatched. Germline-derived CDR1 and CDR2 are SEHNR and FQNEAQ (reference sequence). The approximately 120-subject validation cohort, separate from the approximately 670-subject first cohort, included the donors. This clonotype was sampled from a man aged 18-30 years in good health and CMV-seronegative. The chain joins TRBV7-9 to TRBJ2-3; 7 bases match TRBD2. Specimen: PBMCs. CDR3 residues: CASSLAGGSTDTQYF. Written as DNA, the CDR3 is TGTGCCAGCAGCTTAGCGGGAGGGAGCACAGATACGCAGTATTTT.